This entry concerns a single T cell receptor (beta chain). This specimen belongs to a study of blood T cell repertoires in COVID-19. Authors' data handling: From reference gene primer amplification, estimates of nucleated cell counts were derived. Repertoires were generated with immunoSEQ multiplex PCR, while TCRdb's copy carries only in-frame clones and drops some. V and J calls and clone size come straight from that table; D and trimming were deduced from the DNA. The repertoire holds about 410,000 clones, with approximately 89% as singletons. Germline V gene lookup returns CDR1 SGHTA and CDR2 FQGNSA. V lost 4 bases and J 3 bases, leaving 9 bases between the germline ends. The CDR3 consists of 13 residues.

The sequence came from a woman in her thirties or forties with COVID-19, enrolled during active disease. Sequenced: peripheral blood. The chain employs TRBV7-2 and TRBJ1-1; tentatively, D is TRBD1 (5 bases). The CDR3 region is CASSSVGDTEAFF. CDR3 in DNA: TGTGCCAGCAGCTCTGTAGGGGACACTGAAGCTTTCTTT.